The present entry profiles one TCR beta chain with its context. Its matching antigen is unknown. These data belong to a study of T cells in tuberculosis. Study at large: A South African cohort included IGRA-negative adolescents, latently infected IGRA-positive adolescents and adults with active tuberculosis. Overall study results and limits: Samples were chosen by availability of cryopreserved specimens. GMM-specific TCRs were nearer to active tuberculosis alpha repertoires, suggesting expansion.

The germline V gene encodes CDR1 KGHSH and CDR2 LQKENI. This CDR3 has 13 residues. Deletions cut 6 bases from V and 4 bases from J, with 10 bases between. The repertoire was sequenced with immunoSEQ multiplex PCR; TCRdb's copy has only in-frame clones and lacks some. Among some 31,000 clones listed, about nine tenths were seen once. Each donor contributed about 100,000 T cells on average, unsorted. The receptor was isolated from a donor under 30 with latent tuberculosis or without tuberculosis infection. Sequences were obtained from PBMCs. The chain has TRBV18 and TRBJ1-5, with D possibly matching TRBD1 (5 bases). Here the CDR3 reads CASSPDTNQPQHF. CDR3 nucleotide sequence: TGTGCCAGCTCCCCGGACACGAATCAGCCCCAGCATTTT.